Sequencing of this T cell receptor (beta chain) was carried out in a study of blood T cell repertoires in COVID-19. Whole-study context: Acute and convalescent COVID-19 specimens originated in the United States, Italy and Spain. Nucleic acid was either cDNA or gDNA, and it came from T cells, B-cell-depleted T cells, or PBMCs.

In the authors' workflow: Using reference gene primer amplification, nucleated cell counts were estimated. The protocol was immunoSEQ multiplex PCR, while the TCRdb copy is restricted to in-frame clones and leaves out a portion. That table supplies the V and J calls and clone size; D and trimming were determined from the DNA. The repertoire holds 60,000 to 65,000 clones, with around 74% as singletons. This clone was seen more than once but under ten times. Germline loops: CDR1 SGHNT, CDR2 YENEEA. The CDR3 has 13 amino acids. V was shortened by 4 bases and J by 4 bases, with 11 bases between the two germline ends.

This receptor was identified in a woman of 80 years or more with acute or convalescent COVID-19. The sample consisted of peripheral blood. The chain is built from TRBV11-3 and TRBJ2-7, with a tentative D call TRBD2 (6 bases). The CDR3 here is CASSSGLQYEQYF. The CDR3 nucleotides are TGTGCCAGCAGCTCGGGACTCCAGTACGAGCAGTACTTC.